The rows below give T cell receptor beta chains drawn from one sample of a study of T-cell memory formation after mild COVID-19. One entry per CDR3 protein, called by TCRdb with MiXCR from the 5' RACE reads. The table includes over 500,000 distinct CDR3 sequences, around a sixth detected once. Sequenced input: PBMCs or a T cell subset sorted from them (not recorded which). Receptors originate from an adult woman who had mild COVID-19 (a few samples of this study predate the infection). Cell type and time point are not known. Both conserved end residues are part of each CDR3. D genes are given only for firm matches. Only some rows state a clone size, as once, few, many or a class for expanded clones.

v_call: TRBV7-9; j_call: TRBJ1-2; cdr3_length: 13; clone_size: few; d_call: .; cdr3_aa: CASSLISAYGYTF; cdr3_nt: TGTGCCAGCAGCTTGATCTCCGCCTATGGCTACACCTTC
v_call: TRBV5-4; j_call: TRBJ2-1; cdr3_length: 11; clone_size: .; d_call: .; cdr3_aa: CASSSLQEQFF; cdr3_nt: TGTGCCAGCAGTTCTCTCCAGGAGCAGTTCTTC
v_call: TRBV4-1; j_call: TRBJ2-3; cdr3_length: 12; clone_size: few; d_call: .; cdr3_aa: CASMDGTDTQYF; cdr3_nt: TGCGCCAGCATGGATGGGACAGATACGCAGTATTTT
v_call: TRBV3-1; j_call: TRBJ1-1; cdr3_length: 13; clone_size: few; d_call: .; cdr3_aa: CACGPTANTEAFF; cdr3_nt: TGTGCCTGCGGGCCGACAGCGAACACTGAAGCTTTCTTT
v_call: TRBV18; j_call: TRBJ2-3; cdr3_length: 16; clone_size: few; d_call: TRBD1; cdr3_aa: CASSPNGQGGTDTQYF; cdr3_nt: TGTGCCAGCTCACCCAACGGACAGGGGGGCACAGATACGCAGTATTTT
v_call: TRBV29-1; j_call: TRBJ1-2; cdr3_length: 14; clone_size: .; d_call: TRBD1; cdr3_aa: CSVVPGQGLDGYTF; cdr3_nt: TGCAGCGTAGTTCCGGGACAGGGATTGGATGGCTACACCTTC
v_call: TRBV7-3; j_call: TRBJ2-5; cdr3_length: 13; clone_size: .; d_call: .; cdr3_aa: CASSLTFTETQYF; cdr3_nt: TGTGCCAGCAGCTTAACGTTTACTGAGACCCAGTACTTC
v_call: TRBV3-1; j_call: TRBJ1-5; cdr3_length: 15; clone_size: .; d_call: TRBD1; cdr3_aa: CASSLNPGQNQPQHF; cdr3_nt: TGTGCCAGCAGCCTAAATCCGGGACAGAATCAGCCCCAGCATTTT
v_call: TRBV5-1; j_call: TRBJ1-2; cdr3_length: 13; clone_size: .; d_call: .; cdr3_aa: CASSPPEGEGYTF; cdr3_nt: TGCGCCAGCAGCCCCCCAGAGGGGGAAGGCTACACCTTC
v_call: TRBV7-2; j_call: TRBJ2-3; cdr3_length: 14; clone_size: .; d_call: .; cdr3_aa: CASTYLGIPDTQYF; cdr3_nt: TGTGCCAGCACCTACTTGGGAATCCCGGATACGCAGTATTTT